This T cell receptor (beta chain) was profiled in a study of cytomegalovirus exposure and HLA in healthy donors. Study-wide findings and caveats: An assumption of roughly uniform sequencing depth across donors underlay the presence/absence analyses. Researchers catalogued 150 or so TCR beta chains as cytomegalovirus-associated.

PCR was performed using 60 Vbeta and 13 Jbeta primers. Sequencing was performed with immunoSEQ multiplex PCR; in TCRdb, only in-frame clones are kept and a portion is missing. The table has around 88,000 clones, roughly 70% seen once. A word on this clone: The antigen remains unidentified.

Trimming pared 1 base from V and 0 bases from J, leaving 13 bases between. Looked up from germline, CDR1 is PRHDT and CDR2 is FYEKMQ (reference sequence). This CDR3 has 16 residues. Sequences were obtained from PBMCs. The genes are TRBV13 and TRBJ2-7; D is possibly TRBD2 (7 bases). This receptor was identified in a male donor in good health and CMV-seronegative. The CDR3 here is CASSLEGGRDSYEQYF. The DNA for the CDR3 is TGTGCCAGCAGCTTAGAGGGGGGGCGGGACTCCTACGAGCAGTACTTC.